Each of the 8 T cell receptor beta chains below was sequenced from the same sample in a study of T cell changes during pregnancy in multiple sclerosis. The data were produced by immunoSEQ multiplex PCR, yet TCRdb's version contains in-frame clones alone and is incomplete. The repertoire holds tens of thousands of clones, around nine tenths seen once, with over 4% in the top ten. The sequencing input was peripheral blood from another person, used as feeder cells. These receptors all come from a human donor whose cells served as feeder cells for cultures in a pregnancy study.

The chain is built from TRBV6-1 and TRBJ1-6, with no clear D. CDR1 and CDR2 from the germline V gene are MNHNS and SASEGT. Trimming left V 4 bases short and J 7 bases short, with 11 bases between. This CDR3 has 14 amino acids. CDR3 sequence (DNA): TGTGCCAGCAGTGTCCGGGCCGTCAATTCACCCCTCCACTTT. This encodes CASSVRAVNSPLHF.

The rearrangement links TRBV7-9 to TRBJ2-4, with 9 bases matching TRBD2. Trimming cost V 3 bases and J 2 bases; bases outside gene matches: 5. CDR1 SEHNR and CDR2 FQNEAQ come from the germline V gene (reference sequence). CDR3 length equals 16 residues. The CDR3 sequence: CASSFSGRVTKNIQYF. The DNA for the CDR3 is TGTGCCAGCAGCTTTAGCGGGAGAGTAACCAAAAACATTCAGTACTTC. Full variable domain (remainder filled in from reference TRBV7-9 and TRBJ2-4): DTGVSQNPRHKITKRGQNVTFRCDPISEHNRLYWYRQTLGQGPEFLTYFQNEAQLEKSRLLSDRFSAERPKGSFSTLEIQRTEQGDSAMYLCASSFSGRVTKNIQYFGAGTRLSVL.

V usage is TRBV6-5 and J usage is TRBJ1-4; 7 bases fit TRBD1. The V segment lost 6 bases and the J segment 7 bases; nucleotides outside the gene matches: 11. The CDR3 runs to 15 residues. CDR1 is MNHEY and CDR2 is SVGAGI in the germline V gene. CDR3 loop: CASSETGLKGEKLFF. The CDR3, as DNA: TGTGCCAGCAGCGAGACAGGGCTCAAAGGTGAAAAACTGTTTTTT.

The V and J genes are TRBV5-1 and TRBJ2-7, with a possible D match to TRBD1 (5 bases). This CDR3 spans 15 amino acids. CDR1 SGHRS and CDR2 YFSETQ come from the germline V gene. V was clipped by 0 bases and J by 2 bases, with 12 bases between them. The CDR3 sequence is CASSLATDSPYEQYF. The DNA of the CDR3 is TGCGCCAGCAGCTTGGCGACAGACAGCCCCTACGAGCAGTACTTC.

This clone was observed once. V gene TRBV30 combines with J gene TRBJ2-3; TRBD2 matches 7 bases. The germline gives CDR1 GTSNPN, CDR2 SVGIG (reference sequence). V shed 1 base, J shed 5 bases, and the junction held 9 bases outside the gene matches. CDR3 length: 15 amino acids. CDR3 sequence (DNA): TGTGCCTGGAGTGGGCCTAGCGGTCGGGGAGATACGCAGTATTTT. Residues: CAWSGPSGRGDTQYF.

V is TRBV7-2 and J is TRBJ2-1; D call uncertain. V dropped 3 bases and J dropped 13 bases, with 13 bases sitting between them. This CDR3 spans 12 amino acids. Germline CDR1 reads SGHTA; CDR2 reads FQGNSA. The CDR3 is CASSFWGQHQFF. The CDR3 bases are TGTGCCAGCAGCTTTTGGGGTCAACACCAGTTCTTC.

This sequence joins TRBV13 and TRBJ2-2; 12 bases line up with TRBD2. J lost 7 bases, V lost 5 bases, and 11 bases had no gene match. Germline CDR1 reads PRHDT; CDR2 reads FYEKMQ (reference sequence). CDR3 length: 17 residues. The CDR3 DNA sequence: TGTGCCAGCAGCACGACGCCGACTAGCGGGAGCGGCGGGGAGCTGTTTTTT. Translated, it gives CASSTTPTSGSGGELFF.

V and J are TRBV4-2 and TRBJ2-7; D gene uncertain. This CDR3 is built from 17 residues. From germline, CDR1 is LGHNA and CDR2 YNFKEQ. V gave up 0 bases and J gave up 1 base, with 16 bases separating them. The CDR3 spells CASSQDERNVLSYEQYF. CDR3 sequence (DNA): TGTGCCAGCAGCCAAGATGAAAGGAACGTACTTTCCTACGAGCAGTACTTC.